The clone carrying this T cell receptor (beta chain) has more than one count but fewer than ten. Original data processing: Reference gene primer amplification in the assay estimated nucleated cell counts. Using immunoSEQ multiplex PCR, the repertoire was profiled, and TCRdb retains in-frame clones only, with some absent. The D gene and trimming were derived from the DNA, and the V and J assignments and clone size from that table. The table has 150,000 or so clones, 70% to 85% seen once. Germline loops: CDR1 MNHEY, CDR2 SMNVEV (reference sequence). This CDR3 contains 16 residues. The trim removed 5 bases at V and 2 bases at J, leaving 5 bases unmatched. The source of the sample is a study of blood T cell repertoires in COVID-19. Study-wide context: Specimens from acute and convalescent COVID-19 originated in the United States, Italy and Spain. In each case, the material was cDNA or gDNA derived from T cells, B-cell-depleted T cells, or PBMCs.

The source is a woman aged 60-75 years with acute or convalescent COVID-19. The sample taken for sequencing was peripheral blood. The chain employs TRBV27 and TRBJ2-3; 12 bases agree with TRBD2. The CDR3 DNA reads TGTGCCAGCAGTCCACTAGCGGGGGGTTACACAGATACGCAGTATTTT. This sequence encodes CASSPLAGGYTDTQYF.